The clone carrying this TCR beta chain has ten or more counts. Its antigen is unknown. Each CDR3 protein gets one entry after TCRdb re-called the 5' RACE reads with MiXCR. This sample has 250,000 to 300,000 distinct CDR3 sequences, with more than 15% found just once. This sample was included in a study of T-cell memory formation after mild COVID-19. Across the whole study: TCR clustering was largely donor specific.

The CDR3 is made up of 15 amino acids. V lost 1 base and J 2 bases, leaving 8 bases between the germline ends. From germline, CDR1 is LNHDA and CDR2 SQIVND (reference sequence). Study-level findings and limits: Clones contracting day 15 to 85 were balanced CD4/CD8; later expanders leaned CD4+.

The sequencing sample was made of PBMCs or a T cell subset sorted from them (not recorded which). The TCR was taken from a young man who had mild COVID-19 (a few samples of this study predate the infection). Cell type and time point are not known. The gene calls are TRBV19 and TRBJ1-4, with D unclear. This CDR3 reads CASSIVGATNEKLFF. The CDR3 DNA sequence: TGTGCCAGTAGTATAGTCGGAGCCACTAATGAAAAACTGTTTTTT.